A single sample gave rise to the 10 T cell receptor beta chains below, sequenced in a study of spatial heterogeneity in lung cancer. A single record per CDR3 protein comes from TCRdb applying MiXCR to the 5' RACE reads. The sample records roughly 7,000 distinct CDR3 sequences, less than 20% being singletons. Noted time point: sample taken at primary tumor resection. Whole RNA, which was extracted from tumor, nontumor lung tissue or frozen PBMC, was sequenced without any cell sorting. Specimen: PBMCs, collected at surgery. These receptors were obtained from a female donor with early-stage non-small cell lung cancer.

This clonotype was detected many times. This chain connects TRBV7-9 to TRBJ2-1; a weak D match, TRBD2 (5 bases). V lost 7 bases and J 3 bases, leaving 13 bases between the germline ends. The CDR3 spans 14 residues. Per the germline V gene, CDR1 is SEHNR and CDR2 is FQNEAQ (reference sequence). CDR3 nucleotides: TGTGCCAGCACCCTGAGCGGTATCTACAATGAGCAGTTCTTC. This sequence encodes CASTLSGIYNEQFF.

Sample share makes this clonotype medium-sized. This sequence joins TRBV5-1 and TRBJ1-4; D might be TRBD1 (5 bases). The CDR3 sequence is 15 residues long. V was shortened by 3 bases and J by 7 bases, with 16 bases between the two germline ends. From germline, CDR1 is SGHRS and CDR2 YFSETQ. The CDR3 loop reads CASSSQTGESEKLFF. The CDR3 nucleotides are TGCGCCAGCAGCTCTCAGACGGGGGAGAGTGAAAAACTGTTTTTT.

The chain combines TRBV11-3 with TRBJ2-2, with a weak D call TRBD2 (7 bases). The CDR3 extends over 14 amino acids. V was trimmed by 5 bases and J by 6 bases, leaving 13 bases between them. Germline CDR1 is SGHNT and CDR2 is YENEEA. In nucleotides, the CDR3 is TGTGCCAGCAGCCCCAAGGGGGGGGCCGGGGAGCTGTTTTTT. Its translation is CASSPKGGAGELFF.

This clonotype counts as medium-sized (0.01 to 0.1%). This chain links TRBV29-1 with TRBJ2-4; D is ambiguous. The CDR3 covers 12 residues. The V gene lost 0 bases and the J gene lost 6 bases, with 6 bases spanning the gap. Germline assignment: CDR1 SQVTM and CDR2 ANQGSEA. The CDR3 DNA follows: TGCAGCGTTGAAGAACCGGGAAACATTCAGTACTTC. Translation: CSVEEPGNIQYF.

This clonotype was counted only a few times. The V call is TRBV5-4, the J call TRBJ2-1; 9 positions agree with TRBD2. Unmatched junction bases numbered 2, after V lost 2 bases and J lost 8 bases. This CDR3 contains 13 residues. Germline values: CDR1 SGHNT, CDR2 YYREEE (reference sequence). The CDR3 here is CASSFGGGDEQFF. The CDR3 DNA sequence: TGTGCCAGCAGCTTTGGCGGGGGGGATGAGCAGTTCTTC.

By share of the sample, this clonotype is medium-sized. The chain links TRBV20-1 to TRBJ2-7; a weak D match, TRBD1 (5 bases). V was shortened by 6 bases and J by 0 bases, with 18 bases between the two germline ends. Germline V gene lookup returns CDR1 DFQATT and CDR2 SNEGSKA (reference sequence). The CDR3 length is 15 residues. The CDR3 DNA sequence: TGCAGTGCCGAGCCAATAAAGACAGACTCCTACGAGCAGTACTTC. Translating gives CSAEPIKTDSYEQYF.

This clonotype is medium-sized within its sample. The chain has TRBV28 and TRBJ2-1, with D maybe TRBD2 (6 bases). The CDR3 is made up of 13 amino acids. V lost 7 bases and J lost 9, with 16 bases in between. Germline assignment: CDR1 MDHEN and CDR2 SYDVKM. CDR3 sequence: CASIFGGRGEQFF. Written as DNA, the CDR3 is TGTGCCAGCATCTTCGGGGGACGGGGTGAGCAGTTCTTC.

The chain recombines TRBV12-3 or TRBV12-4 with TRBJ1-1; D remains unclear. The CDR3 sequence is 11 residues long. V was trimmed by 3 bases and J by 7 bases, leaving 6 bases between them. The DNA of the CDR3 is TGTGCCAGCAGTTTGGGGATTGAAGCTTTCTTT. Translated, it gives CASSLGIEAFF.

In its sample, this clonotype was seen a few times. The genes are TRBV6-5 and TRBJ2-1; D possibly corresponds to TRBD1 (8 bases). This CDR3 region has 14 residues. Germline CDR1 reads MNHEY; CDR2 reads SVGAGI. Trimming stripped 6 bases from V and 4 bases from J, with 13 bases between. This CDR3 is CASSVQGGYNEQFF. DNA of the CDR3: TGTGCCAGCAGCGTACAGGGGGGGTACAATGAGCAGTTCTTC.

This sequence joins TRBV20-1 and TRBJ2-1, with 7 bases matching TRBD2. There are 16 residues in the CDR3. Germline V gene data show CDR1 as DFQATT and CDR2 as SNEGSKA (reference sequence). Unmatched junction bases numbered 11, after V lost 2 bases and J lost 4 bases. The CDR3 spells CSARRAGFLGYNEQFF. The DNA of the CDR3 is TGCAGTGCTAGACGAGCGGGGTTTTTGGGGTACAATGAGCAGTTCTTC.